The 26 T cell receptor beta chains below all came from one sample that was sequenced in a study of shared clonotypes between healthy human individuals. Here immunoSEQ multiplex PCR was the method, and the copy in TCRdb shows in-frame clones only, minus some. Among around 510,000 clones listed, 95% to 97% were seen once. Sample: naive CD4+ T cells sorted from blood. Stated subset: CD45RA+ positively selected. The receptors here all came from a woman between 25 and 40 years old in good health.

The gene calls are TRBV11-2 and TRBJ2-7; D is possibly TRBD2 (6 bases). The V end lost 1 base, the J end lost 9 bases, and 13 bases lay between the germline ends. There are 13 residues in the CDR3. CDR1 and CDR2 (germline): SGHAT, FQNNGV. CDR3 nucleotides: TGTGCCAGCAGCTTAGGGCCACGGGAGAGGCAGTACTTC. Translated: CASSLGPRERQYF. The whole variable domain, remainder taken from reference TRBV11-2 and TRBJ2-7, is EAGVAQSPRYKIIEKRQSVAFWCNPISGHATLYWYQQILGQGPKLLIQFQNNGVVDDSQLPKDRFSAERLKGVDSTLKIQPAKLEDSAVYLCASSLGPRERQYFGPGTRLTVT.

The rearrangement uses TRBV7-2 and TRBJ1-2; D remains unclear. Between the trimmed V and J ends, which lost 5 bases and 4 bases, there was a span of 17 bases. Germline lookup yields CDR1 SGHTA and CDR2 FQGNSA. The CDR3 sequence is 15 residues long. CDR3 loop: CASSPYEGSGYGYTF. In DNA form, the CDR3 reads TGTGCCAGCAGCCCCTATGAGGGTAGTGGCTATGGCTACACCTTC.

The chain links TRBV13 to TRBJ2-7; a weak D match, TRBD2 (6 bases). Germline lookup yields CDR1 PRHDT and CDR2 FYEKMQ (reference sequence). The CDR3 spans 16 residues. The V gene lost 0 bases and the J gene lost 7 bases, with 19 bases spanning the gap. The CDR3 DNA sequence: TGTGCCAGCAGCTTAGGCCGCGTGCGGGCTGGAGGGGAGCAGTACTTC. Translation: CASSLGRVRAGGEQYF.

The V and J genes are TRBV6-5 and TRBJ1-1; 8 bases align to TRBD1. The J segment lost 0 bases and the V segment lost 4 bases, leaving 7 bases of the junction unmatched. This CDR3 spans 16 amino acids. CDR1 MNHEY and CDR2 SVGAGI come from the germline V gene. The chain's CDR3 is CASSWGTGGVNTEAFF. CDR3 bases: TGTGCCAGCAGTTGGGGGACAGGAGGGGTGAACACTGAAGCTTTCTTT.

The CDR3 coding sequence is TGTGCCATCAGCTCGGATCCAACTGGAAACACCATATATTTT. Translation: CAISSDPTGNTIYF. The chain carries TRBV10-3 and TRBJ1-3; no firm D call. This CDR3 is 14 amino acids long. V dropped 6 bases and J dropped 2 bases, with 11 bases sitting between them. Germline V gene sequence: CDR1 ENHRY, CDR2 SYGVKD.

The chain joins TRBV10-1 to TRBJ2-6; weak D call: TRBD1 (6 bases). Germline CDR1 WNHNN, CDR2 SYGVQD (reference sequence). The CDR3 spans 14 residues. V shed 9 bases and J shed 4 bases, with 13 bases lying between them. DNA for the CDR3: TGCGCCAGTTCTACAGGGTGGGGGGCCAACGTCCTGACTTTC. Its translation is CASSTGWGANVLTF.

This clone showed up just once. The V and J genes are TRBV27 and TRBJ2-3; tentative D call: TRBD2 (5 bases). The CDR3 consists of 14 residues. Germline V gene lookup returns CDR1 MNHEY and CDR2 SMNVEV (reference sequence). Between the trimmed V and J ends, which lost 3 bases and 5 bases, there was a span of 12 bases. CDR3 loop: CASSFRGRLDTQYF. The DNA for the CDR3 is TGTGCCAGCAGTTTCCGGGGTCGGTTAGATACGCAGTATTTT.

This sequence joins TRBV5-1 and TRBJ1-4, with 7 bases that match TRBD1. The junction had 3 bases not matched to a gene; V was cut back by 2 bases and J by 5 bases. The CDR3 totals 14 residues. Germline CDR1 SGHRS, CDR2 YFSETQ. CDR3 nucleotides: TGCGCCAGCAGCTTCGAGACAGGGAATGAAAAACTGTTTTTT. Translating gives CASSFETGNEKLFF.

The CDR3 spells CASSRVGNSPLHF. The CDR3, as DNA: TGTGCCAGCAGTAGGGTGGGGAATTCACCCCTCCACTTT. The J gene is TRBJ1-6, the V gene TRBV2; D ambiguous. Germline V gene data show CDR1 as SNHLY and CDR2 as FYNNEI. Trimming stripped 5 bases from V and 7 bases from J, with 9 bases between. CDR3 length equals 13 residues.

This chain links TRBV28 with TRBJ2-7; tentative D call: TRBD2 (6 bases). Germline V gives CDR1 MDHEN, CDR2 SYDVKM. The CDR3 is 14 residues long. Trimming cost V 5 bases and J 0 bases, with 11 bases left between them. The chain's CDR3 is CASSQGLDSYEQYF. The DNA for the CDR3 is TGTGCCAGCAGTCAGGGACTGGACTCCTACGAGCAGTACTTC. Complete variable domain (other parts from reference TRBV28 and TRBJ2-7): DVKVTQSSRYLVKRTGEKVFLECVQDMDHENMFWYRQDPGLGLRLIYFSYDVKMKEKGDIPEGYSVSREKKERFSLILESASTNQTSMYLCASSQGLDSYEQYFGPGTRLTVT.

J is TRBJ1-1 and V is TRBV6-4; D uncertain. The CDR3 sequence is 13 residues long. Germline lookup yields CDR1 MRHNA and CDR2 SNTAGT. V shed 6 bases and J shed 0 bases, with 8 bases lying between them. The CDR3 sequence: CASSVNVNTEAFF. CDR3 DNA: TGTGCCAGCAGCGTCAATGTGAACACTGAAGCTTTCTTT.

The table lists this clone with a count of one. The chain couples TRBV19 to TRBJ2-6; perhaps TRBD1 as D (5 bases). Trimming cost V 1 base and J 0 bases, with 10 bases left between them. The germline gives CDR1 LNHDA, CDR2 SQIVND (reference sequence). The CDR3 has 17 amino acids. CDR3 sequence reads: CASSIGQGDSGANVLTF. The DNA for the CDR3 is TGTGCCAGTAGTATAGGGCAGGGCGACTCTGGGGCCAACGTCCTGACTTTC.

The V and J genes are TRBV9 and TRBJ1-2; 7 bases map to TRBD1. J was trimmed by 6 bases and V by 2 bases; bases with no gene match: 4. CDR1 and CDR2 from the germline V gene are SGDLS and YYNGEE. The CDR3 contains 13 residues. In DNA form, the CDR3 reads TGTGCCAGCAGCGTGACAGGGATTGATGGCTACACCTTC. Translation: CASSVTGIDGYTF.

The chain is built from TRBV28 and TRBJ1-2, with 9 nucleotides matching TRBD1. The CDR3 is 15 amino acids. V dropped 5 bases and J dropped 4; count of bases not matched to a gene: 8. Germline V CDR1 and CDR2: MDHEN, SYDVKM. Written as DNA, the CDR3 is TGTGCCAGCAGTCCCGCTACAGGGGGCGGCTATGGCTACACCTTC. This encodes CASSPATGGGYGYTF.

About this clone: At the DNA level, this CDR3 is encoded by other sequences in the same sample as well. The chain carries TRBV5-1 and TRBJ2-3; D is unresolved. The V gene's germline CDR1 is SGHRS and CDR2 YFSETQ. CDR3 size: 16 residues. V was shortened by 2 bases and J by 1 base, with 14 bases between the two germline ends. CDR3 loop: CASSLASLAGTDTQYF. In DNA, the CDR3 is TGCGCCAGCAGCTTAGCTTCTCTGGCGGGCACAGATACGCAGTATTTT.

This chain uses TRBV7-3 with TRBJ2-3; a weak D match, TRBD2 (6 bases). The V and J ends lost 5 bases and 2 bases respectively, with 14 bases between them. Germline values: CDR1 SGHTA, CDR2 FQGTGA. The CDR3 totals 15 residues. For the CDR3, the DNA is TGTGCCAGCAGCCCGGGCGGGGCGATCACAGATACGCAGTATTTT. Protein product: CASSPGGAITDTQYF. Based on the CDR3 plus reference TRBV7-3 and TRBJ2-3, the full variable domain is GAGVSQTPSNKVTEKGKYVELRCDPISGHTALYWYRQSLGQGPEFLIYFQGTGAADDSGLPNDRFFAVRPEGSVSTLKIQRTERGDSAVYLCASSPGGAITDTQYFGPGTRLTVL.

The V call is TRBV28, the J call TRBJ1-1; D uncertain. The germline V and J ends were trimmed by 6 bases and 4 bases, with 15 bases remaining between them. Germline V gives CDR1 MDHEN, CDR2 SYDVKM. This CDR3 contains 14 residues. The CDR3 DNA reads as TGTGCCAGCAGCCCCCCTGGACGGGGCACTGAAGCTTTCTTT. Its protein product is CASSPPGRGTEAFF.

The chain carries TRBV9 and TRBJ2-7; 7 bases are a match to TRBD1. Germline V gene sequence: CDR1 SGDLS, CDR2 YYNGEE. J gave up 0 bases and V 0 bases, and 3 bases lay outside the gene matches. The CDR3 is made up of 15 amino acids. The CDR3 nucleotides read TGTGCCAGCAGCGTAGGGGACAGTAGCTCCTACGAGCAGTACTTC. Translated: CASSVGDSSSYEQYF.

This chain uses TRBV5-1 with TRBJ2-5; 8 nucleotides line up with TRBD2. The J call may be incorrect, as the DNA end agrees better with TRBJ2-7. CDR3 length: 14 residues. CDR1 SGHRS and CDR2 YFSETQ come from the germline V gene. The DNA for the CDR3 is TGCGCCAGCAGCTGGAGCGGGAGCGAGTACGAGCAGTACTTC. This encodes CASSWSGSEYEQYF.

For the CDR3, the DNA is TGTGCCAGTAGTCAGTGGAGTGACGGCCAAGAGACCCAGTACTTC. This gives the protein CASSQWSDGQETQYF. The J gene is TRBJ2-5, the V gene TRBV19, with D hard to call. Trimming removed 5 bases at V and 1 base at J, with 14 bases between. Per the germline V gene, CDR1 is LNHDA and CDR2 is SQIVND (reference sequence). The CDR3 is made up of 15 amino acids.

J is TRBJ2-6 and V is TRBV2; D call uncertain. V was pared by 2 bases and J by 0 bases, with 8 bases between. CDR1 is SNHLY, CDR2 FYNNEI, per germline. The CDR3 has 16 residues. In DNA, the CDR3 is TGTGCCAGCAGTGAAACACAGAGCTCTGGGGCCAACGTCCTGACTTTC. This gives the protein CASSETQSSGANVLTF.

The chain couples TRBV5-4 to TRBJ2-1, with 8 bases fitting TRBD2. The CDR3 runs to 15 residues. Per the germline V gene, CDR1 is SGHNT and CDR2 is YYREEE (reference sequence). The trim removed 1 base at V and 7 bases at J, leaving 7 bases unmatched. CDR3 loop: CASSLSLAGTNEQFF. The CDR3 coding sequence is TGTGCCAGCAGCTTGAGTCTAGCGGGTACAAATGAGCAGTTCTTC.

In this sample, this clone turned up once. V usage is TRBV11-2 and J usage is TRBJ1-1; D gene unclear. CDR1 and CDR2 (germline): SGHAT, FQNNGV. The CDR3 length is 15 residues. V lost 3 bases, J lost 1 base, and 12 bases lay in between. The CDR3 is CASSFFGQRNTEAFF. The CDR3, as DNA: TGTGCCAGCAGCTTTTTTGGTCAGCGGAACACTGAAGCTTTCTTT.

This chain links TRBV19 with TRBJ1-1; D is unclear. The ends were cut back, 5 bases at V and 3 bases at J, with 7 bases in the middle. The V gene's germline CDR1 is LNHDA and CDR2 SQIVND (reference sequence). This CDR3 region has 12 residues. CDR3 residues: CASSSRDTEAFF. The DNA of the CDR3 is TGTGCCAGTAGTTCTCGGGACACTGAAGCTTTCTTT. The entire variable domain, with the rest obtained from reference TRBV19 and TRBJ1-1, is as follows: DGGITQSPKYLFRKEGQNVTLSCEQNLNHDAMYWYRQDPGQGLRLIYYSQIVNDFQKGDIAEGYSVSREKKESFPLTVTSAQKNPTAFYLCASSSRDTEAFFGQGTRLTVV.

The chain links TRBV10-2 to TRBJ2-7; D call uncertain. V lost 6 bases, J lost 2 bases, and 14 bases lay in between. The CDR3 consists of 14 residues. Germline CDR1 and CDR2: WSHSY and SAAADI. The CDR3 nucleotides are TGCGCCAGCAGGGTCCTTAATCCCACCTACGAGCAGTACTTC. This translates into CASRVLNPTYEQYF.

This chain links TRBV5-6 with TRBJ1-4; 7 bases map to TRBD1. The V and J ends lost 2 bases and 8 bases, in that order; junction bases with no gene match: 12. Per the germline V gene, CDR1 is SGHDT and CDR2 is YYEEEE. The CDR3 totals 16 residues. Here the CDR3 reads CASSFSRQGKLEKLFF. The DNA for the CDR3 is TGTGCCAGCAGCTTCTCCCGACAGGGCAAATTGGAAAAACTGTTTTTT.